The next 20 T cell receptor beta chains were all read from a single sample in a study of blood T cell repertoires in COVID-19. Sequenced by immunoSEQ multiplex PCR; TCRdb stores in-frame clones only, minus some. Of fewer than 400,000 clones listed, over 90% were seen once; the top ten hold approximately 4.1%. The specimen sequenced was PBMCs or T cells enriched from blood (not recorded which). The receptors originated from a woman between 25 and 40 years old who had been exposed to COVID-19.

The rearrangement uses TRBV21-1 and TRBJ1-2. TRBV21-1 is classified as a pseudogene. This CDR3 spans 14 amino acids. The CDR3 protein is CASSKFKRSYGYTF. In DNA, the CDR3 is TGTGCCAGCAGCAAATTCAAGAGATCCTATGGCTACACCTTC.

The chain combines TRBV4-1 with TRBJ2-7; 7 bases line up with TRBD2. J lost 0 bases, V lost 0 bases, and 5 bases had no gene match. Germline values: CDR1 MGHRA, CDR2 YSYEKL. This CDR3 region has 16 residues. In DNA, the CDR3 is TGCGCCAGCAGCCAAGAGTCCCCGGGGGGCTCCTACGAGCAGTACTTC. Translated: CASSQESPGGSYEQYF.

This clone is a singleton in its sample. The chain employs TRBV9 and TRBJ1-3, with a possible D match to TRBD1 (5 bases). V was trimmed by 0 bases and J by 2 bases, leaving 12 bases between them. CDR1 and CDR2 from the germline V gene are SGDLS and YYNGEE. The CDR3 covers 16 residues. CDR3 region: CASSVAGGVAGNTIYF. The CDR3 region has the DNA TGTGCCAGCAGCGTAGCTGGGGGGGTTGCTGGAAACACCATATATTTT.

The chain carries TRBV13 and TRBJ2-7, with a tentative D call TRBD2 (5 bases). The V gene lost 5 bases and the J gene lost 0 bases, with 23 bases spanning the gap. Germline V CDR1 and CDR2: PRHDT, FYEKMQ (reference sequence). There are 18 residues in the CDR3. The CDR3 sequence: CASSHRITPGLPSYEQYF. The CDR3 DNA reads as TGTGCCAGCAGCCACCGAATAACTCCAGGACTCCCCTCCTACGAGCAGTACTTC.

The chain couples TRBV18 to TRBJ1-5; weak D call: TRBD1 (5 bases). The CDR3 spans 15 residues. CDR1 is KGHSH, CDR2 LQKENI, per germline. The V gene lost 3 bases and the J gene lost 2 bases, with 11 bases spanning the gap. CDR3 amino acids: CASSPSTGRNQPQHF. CDR3 in DNA: TGTGCCAGCTCACCGAGCACAGGACGCAATCAGCCCCAGCATTTT.

The CDR3 sequence: CSVAGSEGYTF. The CDR3, as DNA: TGCAGCGTTGCGGGATCCGAGGGCTACACCTTC. The rearrangement links TRBV29-1 to TRBJ1-2, with no clear D. Trimming took 4 bases from V and 8 from J, leaving 11 bases between them. Germline V gene data show CDR1 as SQVTM and CDR2 as ANQGSEA. CDR3 length equals 11 residues. The full variable domain, in which reference TRBV29-1 and TRBJ1-2 provide the parts outside the CDR3, is SAVISQKPSRDICQRGTSLTIQCQVDSQVTMMFWYRQQPGQSLTLIATANQGSEATYESGFVIDKFPISRPNLTFSTLTVSNMSPEDSSIYLCSVAGSEGYTFGSGTRLTVV.

This clone was found a few times. J is TRBJ1-2 and V is TRBV3-1 (or the pseudogene TRBV3-2); 9 bases map to TRBD1. Germline V gives CDR1 LGHDT, CDR2 YNNKEL (reference sequence). The CDR3 totals 17 residues. V lost 5 bases to trimming and J lost 4 bases; unmatched junction nucleotides: 14. CDR3 residues: CASSESTGGASPYGYTF. CDR3 DNA sequence: TGTGCCAGCAGCGAATCAACAGGGGGCGCGTCGCCCTATGGCTACACCTTC.

The rearrangement links TRBV19 to TRBJ1-5; D is unclear. The CDR3 extends over 16 amino acids. CDR1 and CDR2 from the germline V gene are LNHDA and SQIVND (reference sequence). V was cut by 1 base and J by 3 bases, with 13 bases left in between. In nucleotides, the CDR3 is TGTGCCAGTAGTATAGGTTTCGCGGACTACAATCAGCCCCAGCATTTT. Residues: CASSIGFADYNQPQHF. The whole variable domain, remainder taken from reference TRBV19 and TRBJ1-5, is DGGITQSPKYLFRKEGQNVTLSCEQNLNHDAMYWYRQDPGQGLRLIYYSQIVNDFQKGDIAEGYSVSREKKESFPLTVTSAQKNPTAFYLCASSIGFADYNQPQHFGDGTRLSIL.

Comment on this clone: Distinct nucleotide sequences in the sample also encode this CDR3. The chain carries TRBV18 and TRBJ2-5, with D possibly being TRBD1 (6 bases). The CDR3 totals 15 residues. V was trimmed by 0 bases and J by 2 bases, leaving 10 bases between them. The germline CDR1 and CDR2 sequences are KGHSH and LQKENI. The CDR3 protein is CASSPPGQGQETQYF. Written as DNA, the CDR3 is TGTGCCAGCTCACCACCGGGGCAGGGGCAAGAGACCCAGTACTTC.

V and J are TRBV4-3 and TRBJ2-7; 10 bases agree with TRBD2. V trimming: 0 bases; J trimming: 6 bases; junction bases outside the gene matches: 5. The CDR3 length is 15 residues. The V gene's germline CDR1 is LGHNA and CDR2 YSLEER. The CDR3 spells CASSQDSGGLREQYF. Written as DNA, the CDR3 is TGCGCCAGCAGCCAAGATAGCGGGGGGCTACGCGAGCAGTACTTC.

The rearrangement joins TRBV9 to TRBJ2-7; possibly TRBD2 for D (5 bases). Looked up from germline, CDR1 is SGDLS and CDR2 is YYNGEE. V was clipped by 3 bases and J by 7 bases, with 23 bases between them. This CDR3 region has 16 residues. In DNA form, the CDR3 reads TGTGCCAGCAGCGCAACCCTCGACGTGAGCTCGGGGGAGCAGTACTTC. Translation gives CASSATLDVSSGEQYF.

The rearrangement uses TRBV2 and TRBJ1-2; D is perhaps TRBD1 (6 bases). The germline V and J ends were trimmed by 6 bases and 3 bases, with 14 bases remaining between them. The CDR3 length is 14 residues. Germline CDR1 and CDR2: SNHLY and FYNNEI. CDR3 protein: CASSLQGVDYGYTF. CDR3 bases: TGTGCCAGCAGCCTACAGGGAGTAGACTATGGCTACACCTTC.

The chain recombines TRBV7-3 with TRBJ2-2; D gene uncertain. With 5 bases removed from V and 9 bases from J, the gap between germline ends came to 16 bases. Germline loops: CDR1 SGHTA, CDR2 FQGTGA. The CDR3 spans 14 residues. CDR3 region: CASSPESLSRELFF. For the CDR3, the DNA is TGTGCCAGCAGCCCCGAGTCACTGAGCAGGGAGCTGTTTTTT.

The V and J genes are TRBV5-1 and TRBJ2-2, with a possible D match to TRBD1 (6 bases). The germline V gene encodes CDR1 SGHRS and CDR2 YFSETQ. The CDR3 totals 15 residues. V gave up 0 bases and J gave up 1 base, with 7 bases separating them. The CDR3 sequence is CASSLGGLNTGELFF. The CDR3 DNA reads TGCGCCAGCAGCTTGGGGGGGCTGAACACCGGGGAGCTGTTTTTT.

V is TRBV7-9 and J is TRBJ1-1; the D gene is possibly TRBD1 (6 bases). Germline values: CDR1 SEHNR, CDR2 FQNEAQ (reference sequence). The CDR3 has 15 residues. Trimming took 5 bases from V and 1 from J, leaving 14 bases between them. The DNA for the CDR3 is TGTGCCAGCAGCCGGAGGGGGGGACAGAACACTGAAGCTTTCTTT. Translation: CASSRRGGQNTEAFF.

This clone was seen a single time. This chain connects TRBV5-3 to TRBJ1-2; 8 nucleotides line up with TRBD1. TRBV5-3 is known as an ORF, though its function is uncertain. The junction had 8 bases not matched to a gene; V was cut back by 0 bases and J by 1 base. This CDR3 has 17 residues. CDR3 nucleotides: TGTGCCAGAAGCTTGGAACCCGGGACAGGTAATAACTATGGCTACACCTTC. Its protein is CARSLEPGTGNNYGYTF.

Regarding this clone: Different DNA sequences within this sample yield the same CDR3. The chain joins TRBV9 to TRBJ1-1; D not certain. Germline V gene sequence: CDR1 SGDLS, CDR2 YYNGEE. This CDR3 is built from 14 residues. V lost 0 bases and J lost 2, with 8 bases in between. CDR3 loop: CASSVASVNTEAFF. The CDR3 DNA follows: TGTGCCAGCAGCGTAGCTAGTGTTAACACTGAAGCTTTCTTT.

The J gene is TRBJ1-5, the V gene TRBV6-5; the D gene is possibly TRBD1 (6 bases). This CDR3 region has 15 residues. Germline V gene data show CDR1 as MNHEY and CDR2 as SVGAGI. V dropped 2 bases and J dropped 5 bases, with 13 bases sitting between them. CDR3 region: CASSYAWGRDQPQHF. The CDR3 DNA is TGTGCCAGCAGTTACGCTTGGGGGCGCGATCAGCCCCAGCATTTT.

A single count supports this clone. The chain employs TRBV5-4 and TRBJ1-1; 7 bases agree with TRBD1. Trimming removed 3 bases from V and 5 bases from J; junction bases left unmatched: 7. CDR3 length equals 14 residues. Germline values: CDR1 SGHNT, CDR2 YYREEE (reference sequence). For the CDR3, the DNA is TGTGCCAGCAGCTCACAGGGGATGGGGACTGAAGCTTTCTTT. Protein product: CASSSQGMGTEAFF. Using reference TRBV5-4 and TRBJ1-1 for the parts outside the CDR3, the full variable domain is ETGVTQSPTHLIKTRGQQVTLRCSSQSGHNTVSWYQQALGQGPQFIFQYYREEENGRGNFPPRFSGLQFPNYSSELNVNALELDDSALYLCASSSQGMGTEAFFGQGTRLTVV.

A single count supports this clone. The V call is TRBV28, the J call TRBJ1-5; D may be TRBD1 (6 bases). The CDR3 length is 17 residues. Between the trimmed V and J ends, which lost 3 bases and 0 bases, there was a span of 15 bases. CDR1 MDHEN and CDR2 SYDVKM come from the germline V gene. Here the CDR3 reads CASSFPGTRHSNQPQHF. CDR3 nucleotide sequence: TGTGCCAGCAGTTTTCCCGGGACAAGGCATAGCAATCAGCCCCAGCATTTT. Full variable domain (rest looked up from reference TRBV28 and TRBJ1-5): DVKVTQSSRYLVKRTGEKVFLECVQDMDHENMFWYRQDPGLGLRLIYFSYDVKMKEKGDIPEGYSVSREKKERFSLILESASTNQTSMYLCASSFPGTRHSNQPQHFGDGTRLSIL.